The text below deals with one T cell receptor (beta chain). Clones were sequenced by immunoSEQ multiplex PCR, and TCRdb holds only the in-frame ones, with some missing. The repertoire holds around 130,000 clones, with roughly 92% as singletons. Germline V gives CDR1 SEHNR, CDR2 FQNEAQ (reference sequence). CDR3 length equals 14 residues. V lost 1 base and J 5 bases, leaving 12 bases between the germline ends. This entry comes from a study of T cell changes during pregnancy in multiple sclerosis. Sequenced material: peripheral blood, taken before pregnancy. The sequence derives from a female donor with multiple sclerosis, enrolled in a pregnancy study. The chain links TRBV7-9 to TRBJ2-7; possibly TRBD2 for D (6 bases). The DNA of the CDR3 is TGTGCCAGCAGCTTAGACGGGAGCGTGAACGAGCAGTACTTC. Encoded protein: CASSLDGSVNEQYF.